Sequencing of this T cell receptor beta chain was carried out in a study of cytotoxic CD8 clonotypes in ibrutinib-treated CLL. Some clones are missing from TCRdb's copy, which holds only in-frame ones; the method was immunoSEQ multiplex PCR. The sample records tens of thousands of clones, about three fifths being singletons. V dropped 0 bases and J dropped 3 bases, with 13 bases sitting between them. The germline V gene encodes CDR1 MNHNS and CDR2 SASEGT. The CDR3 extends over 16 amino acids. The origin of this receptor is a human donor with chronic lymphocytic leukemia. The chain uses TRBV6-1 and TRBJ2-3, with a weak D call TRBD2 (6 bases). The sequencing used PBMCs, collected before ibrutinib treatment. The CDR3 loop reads CASSEARDGFTDTQYF. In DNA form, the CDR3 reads TGTGCCAGCAGTGAAGCGCGGGATGGGTTTACAGATACGCAGTATTTT.